This passage covers 16 T cell receptor beta chains from one sample sequenced in a study of human T cells and chemical hapten exposure. TCRdb called the RACE reads again in MiXCR, with one record for every CDR3 protein. This table holds under 300,000 distinct CDR3 sequences, around 7.3% found once. Indicated time point: pre-sensitization, week 0. The treatment was: therapeutic diphenylcyclopropenone sensitization with weekly scalp DPC. The sequences come from whole blood, collected in connection with sensitization to the hapten diphenylcyclopropenone (DPC). Receptors originate from a man between 18 and 29 years old with alopecia areata. Some clones in this sample may be carry-over from other donors' samples.

This clonotype was detected ten times or more. J is TRBJ2-3 and V is TRBV20-1, with 13 bases that match TRBD2. The CDR3 runs 15 residues. V lost 5 bases to trimming and J lost 3 bases; unmatched junction nucleotides: 5. Germline V gene lookup returns CDR1 DFQATT and CDR2 SNEGSKA (reference sequence). CDR3 nucleotides: TGCAGTGCTTTTTCGACTAGCGGGGGGACAGATACGCAGTATTTT. Translation: CSAFSTSGGTDTQYF.

The sample holds a few counts of this clonotype. This rearrangement joins TRBV28 to TRBJ2-7; D call uncertain. The CDR3 is 15 amino acids. Trimming removed 7 bases at V and 2 bases at J, with 18 bases between. Germline lookup yields CDR1 MDHEN and CDR2 SYDVKM. The DNA of the CDR3 is TGTGCCAGCACCCCCCTGGGCCCAGCCACCTACGAGCAGTACTTC. It translates to CASTPLGPATYEQYF.

The chain combines TRBV13 with TRBJ1-1; the D is unclear. V lost 5 bases to trimming and J lost 6 bases, with 10 bases between them. The CDR3 has 12 amino acids. Germline V lookup: CDR1 PRHDT, CDR2 FYEKMQ (reference sequence). This CDR3 reads CASSPGEAEAFF. For the CDR3, the DNA is TGTGCCAGCAGCCCCGGTGAGGCTGAAGCTTTCTTT.

J is TRBJ1-2 and V is TRBV4-2, with D uncertain. From germline, CDR1 is LGHNA and CDR2 YNFKEQ. V dropped 0 bases and J dropped 4 bases, with 12 bases sitting between them. CDR3 length: 15 amino acids. The CDR3: CASSQDFSGFYGYTF. DNA of the CDR3: TGTGCCAGCAGCCAAGATTTTTCGGGATTCTATGGCTACACCTTC.

The chain is built from TRBV7-9 and TRBJ1-1; TRBD1 matches at 7 bases. The ends lost 4 bases at V and 10 bases at J; junction bases unmatched: 6. This CDR3 comprises 12 residues. The germline gives CDR1 SEHNR, CDR2 FQNEAQ (reference sequence). CDR3 protein: CASSSTGEGAFF. The CDR3 DNA reads as TGTGCCAGCAGCTCCACAGGGGAGGGAGCTTTCTTT.

This chain joins TRBV10-3 and TRBJ2-1; D is ambiguous. Germline loops: CDR1 ENHRY, CDR2 SYGVKD. The V and J ends lost 5 bases and 2 bases respectively, with 10 bases between them. CDR3 length: 14 amino acids. The CDR3 loop is CAISNEYTYNEQFF. In nucleotides, the CDR3 is TGTGCCATCAGTAACGAGTATACCTACAATGAGCAGTTCTTC.

This chain connects TRBV4-3 to TRBJ1-2, with D possibly being TRBD1 (6 bases). The CDR3 contains 14 residues. V was trimmed by 0 bases and J by 4 bases, leaving 9 bases between them. Germline V gene sequence: CDR1 LGHNA, CDR2 YSLEER. The CDR3 loop reads CASSQDGRGYGYTF. Written as DNA, the CDR3 is TGCGCCAGCAGCCAAGATGGCAGGGGCTATGGCTACACCTTC.

This clonotype was seen only a few times. The chain is built from TRBV6-5 and TRBJ1-4; TRBD1 aligns across 9 bases. The CDR3 runs 16 residues. Per germline, CDR1 MNHEY and CDR2 SVGAGI. V was pared by 6 bases and J by 6 bases, with 11 bases of the junction left unmatched. The CDR3: CASSSIPGQGDEKLFF. CDR3 coding DNA: TGTGCCAGCAGCTCGATCCCGGGACAGGGCGATGAAAAACTGTTTTTT.

At least ten counts were recorded for this clonotype. The chain couples TRBV29-1 to TRBJ2-4; 8 bases fit TRBD2. There are 13 residues in the CDR3. V lost 2 bases, J lost 5 bases, and 2 bases stayed unmatched. Germline CDR1 and CDR2: SQVTM and ANQGSEA. The CDR3 DNA is TGCAGCGTTGAAACCGGGAGGGAAAACATTCAGTACTTC. This gives the protein CSVETGRENIQYF.

This clonotype was counted between two and nine times. The chain carries TRBV29-1 and TRBJ2-5; 9 positions agree with TRBD1. The ends lost 7 bases at V and 1 base at J; junction bases unmatched: 7. CDR3 length: 14 amino acids. From germline, CDR1 is SQVTM and CDR2 ANQGSEA. CDR3 nucleotides: TGCAGCGGAAGACAGGGGGAATTCCAAGAGACCCAGTACTTC. Its translation: CSGRQGEFQETQYF.

The V gene is TRBV6-2 or TRBV6-3, the J gene TRBJ2-7, with TRBD1 matching 8 bases. Trimming took 6 bases from V and 2 from J; bases not matched to a gene: 6. The CDR3 covers 14 residues. Looked up from germline, CDR1 is MNHEY and CDR2 is SVGEGT. The CDR3 region is CASRQTGDAYEQYF. The CDR3 bases are TGTGCCAGCAGACAGACAGGGGATGCCTACGAGCAGTACTTC.

The J gene is TRBJ2-3, the V gene TRBV29-1; a weak D match, TRBD1 (6 bases). The CDR3 has 15 amino acids. CDR1 is SQVTM and CDR2 is ANQGSEA in the germline V gene. Trimming removed 6 bases from V and 2 bases from J, with 18 bases in between. CDR3 DNA sequence: TGCAGCGTCTCCCCCAAGACAGGATCCACAGATACGCAGTATTTT. Amino acids: CSVSPKTGSTDTQYF.

In this sample, this clonotype turned up many times. The V gene is TRBV6-1, the J gene TRBJ1-5, with D unclear. This CDR3 is built from 14 residues. The ends were cut back, 2 bases at V and 3 bases at J, with 8 bases in the middle. CDR1 is MNHNS, CDR2 SASEGT, per germline. The CDR3 region has the DNA TGTGCCAGCAGTGAACGAAACTTCAATCAGCCCCAGCATTTT. As protein: CASSERNFNQPQHF.

Only a few counts were recorded for this clonotype. The V gene is TRBV7-9, the J gene TRBJ1-1; weak D call: TRBD1 (5 bases). The CDR3 consists of 16 residues. Trimming cost V 6 bases and J 0 bases, with 17 bases left between them. Germline V lookup: CDR1 SEHNR, CDR2 FQNEAQ (reference sequence). The CDR3 region has the DNA TGTGCCAGCAGTCCAGGGAGGCAGGCCGTGAACACTGAAGCTTTCTTT. It specifies CASSPGRQAVNTEAFF.

V usage is TRBV2 and J usage is TRBJ1-2; TRBD1 matches at 7 bases. The CDR3 loop spans 16 amino acids. Per germline, CDR1 SNHLY and CDR2 FYNNEI. J gave up 0 bases and V 3 bases, and 7 bases lay outside the gene matches. The DNA of the CDR3 is TGTGCCAGCAGTGAGGGGACAGACCTTCCTAACTATGGCTACACCTTC. It codes for CASSEGTDLPNYGYTF. The variable domain in full, completed from reference TRBV2 and TRBJ1-2, reads EPEVTQTPSHQVTQMGQEVILRCVPISNHLYFYWYRQILGQKVEFLVSFYNNEISEKSEIFDDQFSVERPDGSNFTLKIRSTKLEDSAMYFCASSEGTDLPNYGYTFGSGTRLTVV.

This clonotype was detected only a few times. The rearrangement links TRBV3-1 to TRBJ2-7; 7 bases agree with TRBD2. V lost 3 bases and J lost 6; bases outside the gene matches: 8. Germline assignment: CDR1 LGHDT and CDR2 YNNKEL (reference sequence). This CDR3 comprises 14 residues. The chain's CDR3 is CASSHGAGVLEQYF. The CDR3 DNA reads as TGTGCCAGCAGCCACGGGGCGGGGGTGCTCGAGCAGTACTTC.